This T cell receptor (beta chain) derives from a study of T cells in Graves' hyperthyroidism and ophthalmopathy. Study-wide context: At initial diagnosis, before any treatment had begun, peripheral blood was obtained.

The TCR beta CDR3 regions underwent amplification using RNA transcripts as the source. Carried out on the TCR CDR3, a first-round RT-PCR used the HTBI primer set. TCRdb re-called the multiplex PCR reads through MiXCR, storing one row per CDR3 protein. Among around 340,000 distinct CDR3 sequences listed, about a sixth were seen once. The CDR3 covers 18 residues. The V and J ends lost 4 bases and 0 bases, in that order; junction bases with no gene match: 9. In germline, CDR1 is MNHEY, CDR2 SVGEGT. For ophthalmopathy patients, the Clinical Activity Score was at least 3 and the NOSPECS grade at least 4; duration was under 3 months. Diagnostic assessment was based on clinical symptoms, serum thyroxine and TRAb, thyroid ultrasound and orbital computed tomography. The PBMCs were taken from under 12 ml of fresh peripheral blood.

The source is a woman between 40 and 55 years old with Graves' ophthalmopathy. Sequences were obtained from blood. V gene TRBV6-2 or TRBV6-3 combines with J gene TRBJ2-6, with 7 nucleotides matching TRBD1. CDR3 amino acids: CASSFLKQGSSGANVLTF. CDR3 nucleotides: TGTGCCAGCAGTTTCCTAAAACAGGGGAGCTCTGGGGCCAACGTCCTGACTTTC.